The rows below give T cell receptor beta chains drawn from one sample of a study of blood T cell repertoires in COVID-19. Assay: immunoSEQ multiplex PCR; the TCRdb copy retains only in-frame clones and omits some. The data hold about 250,000 clones, with 85% to 90% observed a single time. The sequenced material came from PBMCs or T cells enriched from blood (not recorded which). The receptors shown here come from a young woman who had recovered from COVID-19. The CDR3 runs from the conserved cysteine through the conserved F or W. The D gene is left open where the match is weak. Only part of the rows carry a size: once, few, many, or a class if the clone is expanded.

cdr3_length | d_call | j_call | clone_size | v_call | cdr3_aa | cdr3_nt
13 | . | TRBJ2-1 | few | TRBV7-2 | CASSSFSYNEQFF | TGTGCCAGCAGCAGCTTCTCCTACAATGAGCAGTTCTTC
14 | TRBD1 | TRBJ1-5 | . | TRBV7-9 | CASSTRTGDQPQHF | TGTGCCAGCAGCACCCGGACAGGGGATCAGCCCCAGCATTTT
16 | . | TRBJ1-6 | . | TRBV9 | CASSVGVDTRNSPLHF | TGTGCCAGCAGCGTGGGCGTCGATACCAGAAATTCACCCCTCCACTTT
14 | . | TRBJ2-2 | once | TRBV28 | CASSSGAGAGELFF | TGTGCCAGCAGCTCCGGCGCAGGGGCCGGGGAGCTGTTTTTT
15 | TRBD1 | TRBJ1-2 | . | TRBV7-2 | CASSLDRGRADGYTF | TGTGCCAGCAGCTTGGACAGGGGGCGGGCGGATGGCTACACCTTC
17 | . | TRBJ1-1 | . | TRBV10-1 | CASSDKRSGHLNTEAFF | TGCGCCAGCAGTGATAAACGCTCGGGACACCTAAACACTGAAGCTTTCTTT
15 | . | TRBJ2-1 | . | TRBV11-2 | CASSFPRREYNEQFF | TGTGCCAGCAGCTTTCCCAGGAGGGAATACAATGAGCAGTTCTTC
14 | TRBD1 | TRBJ1-1 | . | TRBV28 | CASSLSHRQGRAFF | TGTGCCAGCAGTTTATCCCACCGACAGGGAAGAGCTTTCTTT
11 | . | TRBJ1-1 | once | TRBV10-3 | CAISASLRAFF | TGTGCCATCAGTGCCTCTCTTCGAGCTTTCTTT
11 | . | TRBJ1-2 | few | TRBV29-1 | CSVAGGYGYTF | TGCAGCGTGGCGGGGGGCTATGGCTACACCTTC
14 | . | TRBJ2-5 | . | TRBV5-1 | CASSLAGGQETQYF | TGCGCCAGCAGCTTGGCGGGGGGCCAGGAGACCCAGTACTTC
13 | . | TRBJ2-7 | once | TRBV3-1/TRBV3-2 | CASSRGVSREQYF | TGTGCCAGCAGCCGTGGTGTTTCGAGAGAGCAGTACTTC
16 | . | TRBJ1-6 | . | TRBV3-1/TRBV3-2 | CASSQDLGGYNSPLHF | TGTGCCAGCAGCCAAGATCTGGGGGGCTATAATTCACCCCTCCACTTT
16 | TRBD1 | TRBJ2-2 | once | TRBV25-1 | CASSEWGQAGTGELFF | TGTGCCAGCAGTGAATGGGGACAGGCGGGCACCGGGGAGCTGTTTTTT
15 | TRBD2 | TRBJ2-3 | . | TRBV28 | CASSAGTSVSDTQYF | TGTGCCAGCAGTGCCGGGACTAGCGTTTCAGATACGCAGTATTTT
17 | . | TRBJ1-1 | . | TRBV5-8 | CASSLADGLGAHTEAFF | TGTGCCAGCAGCTTGGCCGACGGACTGGGGGCTCACACTGAAGCTTTCTTT
16 | . | TRBJ2-7 | . | TRBV11-2 | CASSLDLGYRAYEQYF | TGTGCCAGCAGCTTAGACCTGGGGTACAGGGCGTACGAGCAGTACTTC
17 | TRBD1 | TRBJ2-5 | . | TRBV5-1 | CASSSAGTGSPPETQYF | TGCGCCAGCAGCTCCGCCGGGACAGGGTCGCCCCCGGAGACCCAGTACTTC
16 | TRBD1 | TRBJ1-2 | . | TRBV5-1 | CASSFLGGQGNYGYTF | TGCGCCAGCAGCTTTCTTGGGGGACAGGGAAACTATGGCTACACCTTC
15 | TRBD1 | TRBJ1-2 | . | TRBV6-5 | CASSYPGQGPYGYTF | TGTGCCAGCAGTTACCCGGGACAGGGCCCTTATGGCTACACCTTC
14 | TRBD1 | TRBJ2-7 | few | TRBV5-6 | CASSPGQGSYEQYF | TGTGCCAGCAGCCCGGGACAGGGGTCCTACGAGCAGTACTTC
17 | . | TRBJ2-3 | . | TRBV27 | CASSLWGAGAFTDTQYF | TGTGCCAGCAGTTTGTGGGGGGCGGGGGCCTTCACAGATACGCAGTATTTT
14 | TRBD1 | TRBJ1-6 | . | TRBV3-1/TRBV3-2 | CASSDRASESPLHF | TGTGCCAGCAGCGACAGGGCTTCGGAATCACCCCTCCACTTT
15 | TRBD1 | TRBJ1-5 | . | TRBV4-1 | CASSQEDRDNQPQHF | TGCGCCAGCAGCCAAGAAGACAGGGACAATCAGCCCCAGCATTTT
14 | TRBD2 | TRBJ2-1 | . | TRBV2 | CASSRRGSYNEQFF | TGTGCCAGCTCGCGGCGGGGGAGCTACAATGAGCAGTTCTTC
14 | . | TRBJ2-6 | . | TRBV10-3 | CAISDSSGANVLTF | TGTGCCATCAGTGACAGCTCTGGGGCCAACGTCCTGACTTTC
14 | . | TRBJ2-2 | . | TRBV5-4 | CASSLDSSPGELFF | TGTGCCAGCAGCTTGGACTCGTCGCCCGGGGAGCTGTTTTTT
12 | . | TRBJ1-2 | . | TRBV19 | CASRQGNYGYTF | TGTGCCAGTAGACAGGGAAACTATGGCTACACCTTC
16 | TRBD1 | TRBJ2-2 | . | TRBV19 | CASSTTPGGNTGELFF | TGTGCCAGTAGCACCACCCCAGGGGGGAACACCGGGGAGCTGTTTTTT
15 | TRBD2 | TRBJ2-5 | . | TRBV7-9 | CASSLSSGPQETQYF | TGTGCCAGCAGCTTATCTAGCGGACCCCAAGAGACCCAGTACTTC
14 | . | TRBJ1-4 | . | TRBV11-2 | CASSSDRTSDKLFF | TGTGCCAGCAGCTCGGACAGAACAAGCGATAAACTGTTTTTT
15 | TRBD1 | TRBJ2-7 | . | TRBV5-1 | CASSQGTGMSYEQYF | TGCGCCAGCAGTCAAGGGACAGGGATGTCCTACGAGCAGTACTTC
14 | TRBD2 | TRBJ2-3 | . | TRBV4-2 | CASSQVWGGTTQYF | TGTGCCAGCAGCCAGGTGTGGGGGGGGACTACGCAGTATTTT
16 | TRBD2 | TRBJ2-1 | . | TRBV6-4 | CASSEEAGGPYNEQFF | TGTGCCAGCAGTGAGGAGGCGGGGGGGCCTTACAATGAGCAGTTCTTC
15 | TRBD1 | TRBJ1-1 | . | TRBV4-1 | CASSQGTGDGTEAFF | TGCGCCAGCAGCCAAGGGACAGGGGATGGGACTGAAGCTTTCTTT
15 | TRBD1 | TRBJ2-3 | . | TRBV19 | CASSRQGLGTDTQYF | TGTGCCAGTAGTAGACAGGGGCTGGGCACAGATACGCAGTATTTT
12 | . | TRBJ1-1 | . | TRBV28 | CASRAISVVAFF | TGTGCCAGCCGAGCCATTTCTGTCGTAGCTTTCTTT
13 | . | TRBJ1-2 | . | TRBV7-9 | CASSFTRVIGYTF | TGTGCCAGCAGCTTCACCAGGGTCATTGGCTACACCTTC
11 | . | TRBJ1-1 | . | TRBV20-1 | CSALEDTEAFF | TGCAGTGCTCTTGAGGACACTGAAGCTTTCTTT
16 | . | TRBJ1-2 | few | TRBV5-1 | CASSLAGTPTGYGYTF | TGCGCCAGCAGCTTGGCTGGGACACCGACTGGCTATGGCTACACCTTC
14 | TRBD1 | TRBJ1-2 | . | TRBV6-5 | CATYRGRRDYGYTF | TGTGCCACTTACAGGGGGCGCAGAGACTATGGCTACACCTTC
16 | . | TRBJ2-5 | . | TRBV28 | CASSPPSVGEGETQYF | TGTGCCAGCAGCCCCCCCAGTGTGGGTGAGGGAGAGACCCAGTACTTC
13 | . | TRBJ1-2 | . | TRBV9 | CASSLPGAGGYTF | TGTGCCAGCAGCCTCCCCGGGGCGGGAGGCTACACCTTC
14 | . | TRBJ2-1 | . | TRBV9 | CASSVAVDINEQFF | TGTGCCAGCAGCGTAGCGGTAGACATCAATGAGCAGTTCTTC
14 | TRBD2 | TRBJ2-1 | . | TRBV7-3 | CASRLAGEYNEQFF | TGTGCCAGCAGACTAGCGGGGGAATACAATGAGCAGTTCTTC